This TCR beta chain derives from a study of identical twins. All donors were healthy Caucasians. The CDR3 totals 16 residues. The germline V gene encodes CDR1 SEHNR and CDR2 FQNEAQ (reference sequence). The germline V and J ends were trimmed by 5 bases and 9 bases, with 23 bases remaining between them. This clonotype came up a few times. Addition of a universal primer site occurred through template switching, and cDNA carried unique molecular identifiers. From the 5' RACE reads, TCRdb called clonotypes with MiXCR, one entry per CDR3 protein. The sample holds a few hundred thousand distinct CDR3 sequences, nearly 10% seen once. The same data also went into a second study, on yellow fever vaccine responses in identical twins.

The V call is TRBV7-9, the J call TRBJ2-1; D not resolved. The sample was PBMCs. This receptor was taken from a young woman in good health. The CDR3 region is CASSLPSAPRRGEQFF. The CDR3 nucleotides are TGTGCCAGCAGCCTACCATCAGCACCCAGAAGAGGTGAGCAGTTCTTC.